This T cell receptor beta chain was identified in a study of T-cell reconstitution after alpha-beta-depleted transplantation in children. The sample holds many counts of this clonotype. The TCRbeta library incorporated unique molecular identifiers. TCRdb reanalysed the PCR reads using MiXCR and keeps one entry per CDR3 protein. The sample lists 600,000 to 800,000 distinct CDR3 sequences, 13% occurring once. The V and J ends lost 2 bases and 2 bases, in that order; junction bases with no gene match: 1. Germline CDR1 reads SGHVS; CDR2 reads FNYEAQ. This CDR3 is 15 amino acids long. This clonotype originated in a girl aged 2-10 years with congenital amegakaryocytic thrombocytopenia, due to receive a stem cell transplant. The source material was PBMCs, sampled before TCRalphabeta/CD19-depleted stem cell transplant. V is TRBV7-6 and J is TRBJ2-7; TRBD2 aligns across 12 bases. The chain's CDR3 is CASSLRTSGAYEQYF. CDR3 bases: TGTGCCAGCAGCTTACGGACTAGCGGGGCCTACGAGCAGTACTTC.